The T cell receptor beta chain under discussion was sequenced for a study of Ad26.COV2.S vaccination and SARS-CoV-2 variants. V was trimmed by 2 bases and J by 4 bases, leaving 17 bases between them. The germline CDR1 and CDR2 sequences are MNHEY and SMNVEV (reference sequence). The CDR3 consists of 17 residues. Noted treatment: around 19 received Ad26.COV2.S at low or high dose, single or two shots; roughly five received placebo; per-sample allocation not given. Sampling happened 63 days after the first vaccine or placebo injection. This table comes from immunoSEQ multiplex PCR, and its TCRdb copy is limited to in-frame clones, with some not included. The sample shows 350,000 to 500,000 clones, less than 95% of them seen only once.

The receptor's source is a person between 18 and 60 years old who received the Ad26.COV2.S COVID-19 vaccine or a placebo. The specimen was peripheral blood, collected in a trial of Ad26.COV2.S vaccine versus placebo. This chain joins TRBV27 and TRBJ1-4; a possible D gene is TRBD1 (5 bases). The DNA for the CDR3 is TGTGCCAGCAGTTTAAGGGGCTGGGGGGAGATTAATGAAAAACTGTTTTTT. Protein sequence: CASSLRGWGEINEKLFF.